This T cell receptor (beta chain) was sequenced for a study of blood T cell repertoires in COVID-19. Turning to the study itself: Material from acute and convalescent COVID-19 was sourced from the United States, Italy and Spain. In each case, the material was cDNA or gDNA derived from T cells, B-cell-depleted T cells, or PBMCs.

Germline V gene data show CDR1 as LNHDA and CDR2 as SQIVND (reference sequence). The CDR3 has 14 amino acids. Trimming pared 5 bases from V and 3 bases from J, leaving 8 bases between. Authors' processing steps: Reference gene primer amplification gave estimated nucleated cell counts. The protocol was immunoSEQ multiplex PCR, while the TCRdb copy is restricted to in-frame clones and leaves out a portion. V and J calls and clone size are as listed in that table; D and trimming were resolved from the DNA. The data hold a few hundred thousand clones, with roughly 87% observed a single time. Input material: peripheral blood. The sequence derives from a man aged 40-49 years with active or convalescent COVID-19. This chain uses TRBV19 with TRBJ1-6; no clear D. The CDR3 DNA reads TGTGCCAGTAGTGACGGGAACTATAATTCACCCCTCCACTTT. It yields the protein CASSDGNYNSPLHF.